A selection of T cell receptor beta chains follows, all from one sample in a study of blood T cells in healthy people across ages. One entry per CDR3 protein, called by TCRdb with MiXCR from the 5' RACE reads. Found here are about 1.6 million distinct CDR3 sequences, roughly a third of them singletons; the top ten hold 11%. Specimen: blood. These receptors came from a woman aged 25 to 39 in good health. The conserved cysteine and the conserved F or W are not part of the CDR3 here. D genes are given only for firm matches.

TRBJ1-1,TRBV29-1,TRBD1,SVEDYRGAF
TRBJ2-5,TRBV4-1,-,ASSQVRDTETQY
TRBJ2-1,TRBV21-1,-,ASSKGAVGGPYNEQF
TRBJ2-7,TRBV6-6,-,ASRSDLISYEQY
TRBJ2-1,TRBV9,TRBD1,ASSVVGQGPYNEQF
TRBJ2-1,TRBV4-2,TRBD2,ASSQDVGTSAYNEQF
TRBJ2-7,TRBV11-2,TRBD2,ASSRSGGAAYEQY
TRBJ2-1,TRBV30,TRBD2,ASDHLAGSSYNEQF
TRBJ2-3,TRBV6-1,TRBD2,ASRGLAGGPVTDTQY
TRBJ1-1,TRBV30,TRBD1,AHEDGQGSTEAF
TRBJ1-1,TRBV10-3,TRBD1,AIRDRVNTEAF
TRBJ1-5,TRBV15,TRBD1,AISRAAQGGNQPQH
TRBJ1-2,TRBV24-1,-,ATSAPGFGYT
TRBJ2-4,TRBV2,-,ASSDTGLAKNIQY
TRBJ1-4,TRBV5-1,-,ASSWTSGNHNEKLF
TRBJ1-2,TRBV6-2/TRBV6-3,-,ASGQLVGGYT
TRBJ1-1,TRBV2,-,ASSEGSAPGTEAF
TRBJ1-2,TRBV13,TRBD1,ASSSGQRYGYT
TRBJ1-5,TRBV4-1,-,ASSQDPQSDSNQPQH
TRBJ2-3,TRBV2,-,ASSEGANRGTDTQY
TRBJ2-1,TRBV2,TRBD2,ASSSGRASNEQF
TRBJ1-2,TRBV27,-,ASSLRPGHANYGYT
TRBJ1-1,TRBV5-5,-,AGSLGPRENTEAF
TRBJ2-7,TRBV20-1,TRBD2,SAREARGGAYEQD
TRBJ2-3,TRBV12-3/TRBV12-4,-,ASSSGWVEEY
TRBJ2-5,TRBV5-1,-,ASSLVQSQETQY
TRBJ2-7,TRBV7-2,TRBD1,ASSKDRVVDEQY
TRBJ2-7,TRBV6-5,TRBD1,ASSYNGQGIYEQY
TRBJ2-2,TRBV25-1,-,ATIGAGSNTGELF
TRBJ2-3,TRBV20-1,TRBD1,SARRDRGGSDTQY
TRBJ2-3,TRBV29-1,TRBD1,SVEIAGGADTQY
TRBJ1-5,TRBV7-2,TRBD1,ASSLDKGQGYNQPQH
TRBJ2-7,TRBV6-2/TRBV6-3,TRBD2,ASSRDTQGGLAGQY
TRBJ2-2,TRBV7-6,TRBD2,ASSHGGGTGELF